These T cell receptor beta chains were read from a single sample in a study of cytomegalovirus exposure and HLA in healthy donors. Profiling relied on immunoSEQ multiplex PCR, and the TCRdb table lists in-frame clones only, not all of them. This table holds 55,000 to 75,000 clones, roughly four fifths found once. Input material: PBMCs. These TCRs come from a woman in her 30s in good health and CMV-seropositive. The CDR3 runs from the conserved cysteine through the conserved F or W. The order of the fields is clone size, V gene, J gene, D gene, CDR3 protein, CDR3 DNA. The D gene is left open where the match is weak. Some rows have no size entry. The others give once, few or many, or a class for an expanded clone.

clone_size: -
v_call: TRBV9
j_call: TRBJ2-3
d_call: TRBD2
cdr3_aa: CASSKGTSLFTDTQYF
cdr3_nt: TGTGCCAGCAGCAAAGGGACTAGCCTCTTCACAGATACGCAGTATTTT

clone_size: -
v_call: TRBV5-1
j_call: TRBJ1-6
d_call: -
cdr3_aa: CASSLVGAGNSPLHF
cdr3_nt: TGCGCCAGCAGCTTGGTAGGGGCCGGGAATTCACCCCTCCACTTT

clone_size: once
v_call: TRBV5-4
j_call: TRBJ2-7
d_call: -
cdr3_aa: CASNEGGEQYF
cdr3_nt: TGTGCCAGCAACGAGGGAGGCGAGCAGTACTTC

clone_size: few
v_call: TRBV5-6
j_call: TRBJ1-2
d_call: -
cdr3_aa: CASSLDAGRGYTF
cdr3_nt: TGTGCCAGCAGCTTGGATGCGGGGCGAGGCTACACCTTC

clone_size: once
v_call: TRBV25-1
j_call: TRBJ1-2
d_call: -
cdr3_aa: CASREKGGALSGYTF
cdr3_nt: TGTGCCAGCAGGGAAAAAGGGGGGGCGCTTTCCGGCTACACCTTC

clone_size: -
v_call: TRBV5-6
j_call: TRBJ2-2
d_call: -
cdr3_aa: CASSRRWTGELFF
cdr3_nt: TGTGCCAGCAGCAGGAGGTGGACCGGGGAGCTGTTTTTT

clone_size: -
v_call: TRBV6-5
j_call: TRBJ2-1
d_call: -
cdr3_aa: CASSLPWGDPGNEQFF
cdr3_nt: TGTGCCAGCAGTTTACCCTGGGGGGACCCTGGTAATGAGCAGTTCTTC

clone_size: -
v_call: TRBV27
j_call: TRBJ2-5
d_call: TRBD2
cdr3_aa: CASSFGGRARETQYF
cdr3_nt: TGTGCCAGCAGTTTCGGCGGGAGGGCCCGGGAGACCCAGTACTTC

clone_size: -
v_call: TRBV7-9
j_call: TRBJ1-5
d_call: -
cdr3_aa: CASSLGDNRQPQHF
cdr3_nt: TGTGCCAGCAGCTTAGGGGACAACAGGCAGCCCCAGCATTTT

clone_size: -
v_call: TRBV5-1
j_call: TRBJ2-1
d_call: -
cdr3_aa: CASTPPGGNLREQFF
cdr3_nt: TGCGCCAGCACCCCCCCCGGCGGGAACCTGAGGGAGCAGTTCTTC

clone_size: -
v_call: TRBV10-3
j_call: TRBJ2-1
d_call: TRBD2
cdr3_aa: CATRLAGVSNEQFF
cdr3_nt: TGTGCCACTAGACTAGCGGGAGTCTCTAATGAGCAGTTCTTC

clone_size: -
v_call: TRBV29-1
j_call: TRBJ1-1
d_call: TRBD1
cdr3_aa: CSVEGELDRGKRGEAFF
cdr3_nt: TGCAGCGTTGAAGGAGAGCTAGACAGGGGGAAGAGGGGTGAAGCTTTCTTT

clone_size: -
v_call: TRBV6-5
j_call: TRBJ1-5
d_call: TRBD1
cdr3_aa: CASSSSRGQSNQPQHF
cdr3_nt: TGTGCCAGCAGTTCATCCAGGGGGCAGAGCAATCAGCCCCAGCATTTT

clone_size: -
v_call: TRBV13
j_call: TRBJ2-1
d_call: -
cdr3_aa: CASSPTGREQFF
cdr3_nt: TGTGCCAGCAGCCCGACGGGGAGGGAGCAGTTCTTC

clone_size: -
v_call: TRBV4-2
j_call: TRBJ2-2
d_call: TRBD1
cdr3_aa: CASSPRQGDTGELFF
cdr3_nt: TGTGCCAGCAGCCCACGACAGGGGGACACCGGGGAGCTGTTTTTT

clone_size: few
v_call: TRBV6-5
j_call: TRBJ2-7
d_call: TRBD1
cdr3_aa: CASSYSGRGRDEQYF
cdr3_nt: TGTGCCAGCAGTTACTCCGGCAGGGGGCGTGACGAGCAGTACTTC

clone_size: -
v_call: TRBV4-2
j_call: TRBJ1-5
d_call: -
cdr3_aa: CASSPSQVSNQPQHF
cdr3_nt: TGTGCCAGCAGCCCCTCCCAGGTTAGCAATCAGCCCCAGCATTTT

clone_size: -
v_call: TRBV7-2
j_call: TRBJ2-5
d_call: TRBD1
cdr3_aa: CASSLDRGVIGETQYF
cdr3_nt: TGTGCCAGCAGTCTGGACAGGGGTGTAATTGGAGAGACCCAGTACTTC

clone_size: -
v_call: TRBV27
j_call: TRBJ2-2
d_call: TRBD2
cdr3_aa: CASSPWGSGSNTGELFF
cdr3_nt: TGTGCCAGCAGTCCCTGGGGTAGCGGGAGTAACACCGGGGAGCTGTTTTTT

clone_size: -
v_call: TRBV7-2
j_call: TRBJ1-1
d_call: TRBD1
cdr3_aa: CASSLDRIAEAFF
cdr3_nt: TGTGCCAGCAGCTTGGACAGGATCGCTGAAGCTTTCTTT

clone_size: -
v_call: TRBV7-3
j_call: TRBJ2-5
d_call: -
cdr3_aa: CASSPGGQETQYF
cdr3_nt: TGTGCCAGCAGCCCCGGGGGCCAAGAGACCCAGTACTTC

clone_size: -
v_call: TRBV19
j_call: TRBJ2-2
d_call: TRBD1
cdr3_aa: CASSNRGAGELFF
cdr3_nt: TGTGCCAGTAGTAACAGGGGGGCCGGGGAGCTGTTTTTT

clone_size: -
v_call: TRBV5-6
j_call: TRBJ2-5
d_call: -
cdr3_aa: CASSLERGQETQYF
cdr3_nt: TGTGCCAGCAGCTTGGAACGGGGGCAAGAGACCCAGTACTTC

clone_size: few
v_call: TRBV5-1
j_call: TRBJ1-1
d_call: -
cdr3_aa: CASSPRVNTEAFF
cdr3_nt: TGCGCCAGCAGCCCCAGGGTGAACACTGAAGCTTTCTTT

clone_size: -
v_call: TRBV6-5
j_call: TRBJ2-2
d_call: -
cdr3_aa: CASSPRTANTGELFF
cdr3_nt: TGTGCCAGCAGTCCCCGGACAGCCAACACCGGGGAGCTGTTTTTT

clone_size: -
v_call: TRBV18
j_call: TRBJ1-5
d_call: TRBD1
cdr3_aa: CASSPTGDNQPQHF
cdr3_nt: TGTGCCAGCTCCCCTACAGGGGACAATCAGCCCCAGCATTTT

clone_size: -
v_call: TRBV7-3
j_call: TRBJ2-7
d_call: TRBD2
cdr3_aa: CASSSRGGLEQYF
cdr3_nt: TGTGCCAGCAGCTCACGCGGGGGGCTCGAGCAGTACTTC

clone_size: -
v_call: TRBV10-3
j_call: TRBJ2-7
d_call: -
cdr3_aa: CAISQLTVGEQYF
cdr3_nt: TGTGCCATCAGTCAATTGACAGTGGGCGAGCAGTACTTC

clone_size: -
v_call: TRBV6-5
j_call: TRBJ1-2
d_call: TRBD1
cdr3_aa: CASSYQGTGNYGYTF
cdr3_nt: TGTGCCAGCAGTTACCAGGGGACAGGCAACTATGGCTACACCTTC

clone_size: -
v_call: TRBV5-6
j_call: TRBJ2-7
d_call: TRBD2
cdr3_aa: CASSLGSGGGPSYEQYF
cdr3_nt: TGTGCCAGCAGCTTGGGGTCGGGAGGGGGACCCTCCTACGAGCAGTACTTC

clone_size: -
v_call: TRBV4-1
j_call: TRBJ2-1
d_call: TRBD2
cdr3_aa: CASSHLGGSSYNEQFF
cdr3_nt: TGCGCCAGCAGCCACCTGGGAGGGAGCTCCTACAATGAGCAGTTCTTC

clone_size: -
v_call: TRBV27
j_call: TRBJ2-3
d_call: TRBD2
cdr3_aa: CASSWASEASGNQDTQYF
cdr3_nt: TGTGCCAGCAGTTGGGCCTCGGAGGCTAGCGGGAATCAAGATACGCAGTATTTT

clone_size: -
v_call: TRBV6-5
j_call: TRBJ2-7
d_call: -
cdr3_aa: CASSPSESYEQYF
cdr3_nt: TGTGCCAGCAGTCCCTCGGAGTCCTACGAGCAGTACTTC

clone_size: -
v_call: TRBV28
j_call: TRBJ1-1
d_call: TRBD1
cdr3_aa: CASSFPRDRDRLVGRNTEAFF
cdr3_nt: TGTGCCAGCAGTTTCCCCCGGGACAGGGACCGATTGGTAGGTCGGAACACTGAAGCTTTCTTT

clone_size: -
v_call: TRBV27
j_call: TRBJ2-7
d_call: TRBD2
cdr3_aa: CASSSTSAGYEQYF
cdr3_nt: TGTGCCAGCAGTTCGACTAGCGCGGGCTACGAGCAGTACTTC

clone_size: -
v_call: TRBV15
j_call: TRBJ2-6
d_call: -
cdr3_aa: CATSSRGRGSSGANVLTF
cdr3_nt: TGTGCCACCAGCTCAAGAGGAAGGGGTAGCTCTGGGGCCAACGTCCTGACTTTC

clone_size: -
v_call: TRBV5-4
j_call: TRBJ1-2
d_call: TRBD1
cdr3_aa: CASSFPGQGTLGYTF
cdr3_nt: TGTGCCAGCAGCTTCCCTGGACAGGGGACGTTAGGCTACACCTTC

clone_size: -
v_call: TRBV29-1
j_call: TRBJ2-3
d_call: -
cdr3_aa: CSVASVSSADTQYF
cdr3_nt: TGCAGCGTTGCGTCTGTGTCCTCCGCAGATACGCAGTATTTT

clone_size: once
v_call: TRBV5-6
j_call: TRBJ1-2
d_call: -
cdr3_aa: CASSRGTGYGYTF
cdr3_nt: TGTGCCAGCAGTCGGGGAACCGGGTATGGCTACACCTTC